This T cell receptor (beta chain) was sequenced for a study of T cell changes during pregnancy in multiple sclerosis. The data were produced by immunoSEQ multiplex PCR, yet TCRdb's version contains in-frame clones alone and is incomplete. The repertoire consists of around 65,000 clones, with 92% occurring once and the leading ten covering roughly 2.6%. V gave up 1 base and J gave up 0 bases, with 7 bases separating them. The CDR3 extends over 14 amino acids. Germline loops: CDR1 LGHNA, CDR2 YSLEER. This specimen consisted of peripheral blood, obtained in the second trimester of pregnancy. The V gene is TRBV4-3, the J gene TRBJ2-7; possibly TRBD2 for D (5 bases). The TCR was taken from a female donor in good health, enrolled as a control in a pregnancy study. The CDR3, as DNA: TGCGCCAGCAGCCAAGGGAGGAGCTCCTACGAGCAGTACTTC. It translates to CASSQGRSSYEQYF.